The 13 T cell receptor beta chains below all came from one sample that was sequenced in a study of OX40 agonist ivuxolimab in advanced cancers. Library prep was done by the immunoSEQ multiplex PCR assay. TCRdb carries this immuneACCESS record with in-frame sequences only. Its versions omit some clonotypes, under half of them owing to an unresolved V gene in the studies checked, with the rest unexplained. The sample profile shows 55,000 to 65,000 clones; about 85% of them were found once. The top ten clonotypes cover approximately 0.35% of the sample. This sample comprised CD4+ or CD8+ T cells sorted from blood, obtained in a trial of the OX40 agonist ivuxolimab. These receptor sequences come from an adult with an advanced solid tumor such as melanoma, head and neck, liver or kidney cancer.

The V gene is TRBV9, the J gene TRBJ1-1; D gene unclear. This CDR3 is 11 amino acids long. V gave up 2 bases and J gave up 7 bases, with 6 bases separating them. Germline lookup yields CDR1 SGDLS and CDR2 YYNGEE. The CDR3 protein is CASSVAGEAFF. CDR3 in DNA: TGTGCCAGCAGCGTCGCAGGTGAAGCTTTCTTT.

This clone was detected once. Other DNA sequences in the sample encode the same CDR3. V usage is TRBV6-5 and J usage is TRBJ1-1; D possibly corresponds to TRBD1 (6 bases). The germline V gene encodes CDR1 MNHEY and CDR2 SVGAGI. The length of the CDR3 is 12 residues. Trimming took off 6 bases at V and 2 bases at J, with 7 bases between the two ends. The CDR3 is CASRDRNTEAFF. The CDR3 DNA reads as TGTGCCAGCAGGGACAGAAACACTGAAGCTTTCTTT.

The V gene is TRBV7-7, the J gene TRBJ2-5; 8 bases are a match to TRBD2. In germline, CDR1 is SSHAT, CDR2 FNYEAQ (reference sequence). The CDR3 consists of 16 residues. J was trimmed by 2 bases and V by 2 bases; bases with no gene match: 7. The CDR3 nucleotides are TGTGCCAGCAGCTTAAGCCCCCGGGGGGGACAAGAGACCCAGTACTTC. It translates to CASSLSPRGGQETQYF.

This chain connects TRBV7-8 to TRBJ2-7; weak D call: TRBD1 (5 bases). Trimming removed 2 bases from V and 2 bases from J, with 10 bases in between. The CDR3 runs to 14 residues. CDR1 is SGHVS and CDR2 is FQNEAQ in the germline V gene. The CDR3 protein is CASSLIQTAYEQYF. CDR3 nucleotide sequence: TGTGCCAGCAGCTTAATTCAGACAGCCTACGAGCAGTACTTC.

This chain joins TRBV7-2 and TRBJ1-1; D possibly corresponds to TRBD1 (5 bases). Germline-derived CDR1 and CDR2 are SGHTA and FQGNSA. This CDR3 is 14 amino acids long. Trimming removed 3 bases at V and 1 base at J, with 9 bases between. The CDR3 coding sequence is TGTGCCAGCAGCTTTGGGAGGGGGAACACTGAAGCTTTCTTT. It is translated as CASSFGRGNTEAFF.

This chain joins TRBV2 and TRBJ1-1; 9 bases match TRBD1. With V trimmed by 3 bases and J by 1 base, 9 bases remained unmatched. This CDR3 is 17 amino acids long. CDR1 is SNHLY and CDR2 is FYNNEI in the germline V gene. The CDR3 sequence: CASSDWSLDRGNTEAFF. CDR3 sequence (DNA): TGTGCCAGCAGTGATTGGTCTTTGGACAGGGGGAACACTGAAGCTTTCTTT.

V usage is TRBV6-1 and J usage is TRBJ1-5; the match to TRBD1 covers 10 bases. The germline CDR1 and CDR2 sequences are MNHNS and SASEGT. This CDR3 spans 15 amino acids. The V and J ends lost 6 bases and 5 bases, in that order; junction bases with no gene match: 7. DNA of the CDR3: TGTGCCAGCAGGACGACAGGGGGCGGGTATCAGCCCCAGCATTTT. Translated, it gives CASRTTGGGYQPQHF.

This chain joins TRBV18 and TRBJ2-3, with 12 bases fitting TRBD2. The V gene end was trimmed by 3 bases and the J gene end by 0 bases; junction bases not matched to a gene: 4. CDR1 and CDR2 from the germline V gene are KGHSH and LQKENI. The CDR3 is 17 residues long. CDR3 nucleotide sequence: TGTGCCAGCTCACCCCGACTAGCGGGGGAGAGCACAGATACGCAGTATTTT. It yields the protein CASSPRLAGESTDTQYF.

The CDR3 sequence: CASSIETGRDEQYF. As DNA, the CDR3 is TGTGCCAGTAGTATCGAGACAGGGAGAGACGAGCAGTACTTC. The V gene is TRBV19, the J gene TRBJ2-7, with 7 bases lining up with TRBD1. CDR3 length: 14 amino acids. Trimming at V came to 3 bases and at J to 5 bases, leaving 7 bases not matched to a gene. Germline CDR1 and CDR2: LNHDA and SQIVND (reference sequence). Drawing the rest from reference TRBV19 and TRBJ2-7, the complete variable domain is DGGITQSPKYLFRKEGQNVTLSCEQNLNHDAMYWYRQDPGQGLRLIYYSQIVNDFQKGDIAEGYSVSREKKESFPLTVTSAQKNPTAFYLCASSIETGRDEQYFGPGTRLTVT.

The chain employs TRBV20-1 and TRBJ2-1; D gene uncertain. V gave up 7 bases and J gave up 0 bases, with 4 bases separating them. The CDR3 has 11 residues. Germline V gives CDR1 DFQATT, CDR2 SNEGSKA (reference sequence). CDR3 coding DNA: TGCAGTGTGAGCTCCTACAATGAGCAGTTCTTC. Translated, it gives CSVSSYNEQFF.

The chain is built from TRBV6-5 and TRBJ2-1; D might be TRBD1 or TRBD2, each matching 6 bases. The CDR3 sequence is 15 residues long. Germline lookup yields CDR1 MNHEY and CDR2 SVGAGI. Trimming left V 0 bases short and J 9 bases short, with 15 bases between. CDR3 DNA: TGTGCCAGCAGTTACTCCGAAGTAGGGGGGACTGAGCAGTTCTTC. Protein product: CASSYSEVGGTEQFF.

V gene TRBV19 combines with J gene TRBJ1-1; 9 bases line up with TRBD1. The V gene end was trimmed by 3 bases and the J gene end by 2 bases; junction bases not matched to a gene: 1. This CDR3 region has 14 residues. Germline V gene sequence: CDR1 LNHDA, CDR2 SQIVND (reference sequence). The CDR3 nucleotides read TGTGCCAGTAGTATGGACAGGGGTAACACTGAAGCTTTCTTT. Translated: CASSMDRGNTEAFF.

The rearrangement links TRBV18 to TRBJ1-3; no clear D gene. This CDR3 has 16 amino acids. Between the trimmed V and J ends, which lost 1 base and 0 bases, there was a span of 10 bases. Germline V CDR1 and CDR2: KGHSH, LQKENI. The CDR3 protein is CASSPLEVFSGNTIYF. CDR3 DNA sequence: TGTGCCAGCTCACCACTAGAGGTTTTCTCTGGAAACACCATATATTTT.